One and the same sample provided the 27 T cell receptor beta chains below, sequenced in a study of blood T cells in healthy people across ages (dated by TCRdb to the mid-2010s). The protocol used for the library was 5' RACE. For sequencing, an Illumina HiSeq 2500 was employed. A second PCR of about 6 to 11 cycles was run with a J-beta primer mix and a sample-barcoded 5' primer. The public sequencing data were trimmed at Q25 with fastp and processed into clonotypes with MiXCR by TCRdb, which kept only in-frame beta chains. Every distinct CDR3 protein forms one entry, paired with its most common genes and DNA. This sample gives under 1,100,000 distinct CDR3 sequences in total; roughly 24% of them show up just once. The ten biggest clones cover 0.75% of the sample. These data are also associated with another study on T cells of mothers and their children.

The source material was blood. The source is a girl aged 2 to 9 in good health.

The chain uses TRBV2 and TRBJ2-7, with D uncertain. The germline V and J ends were trimmed by 0 bases and 0 bases, with 12 bases remaining between them. The CDR3 runs to 16 residues. Germline CDR1 reads SNHLY; CDR2 reads FYNNEI. CDR3 DNA: TGTGCCAGCAGTGAAGCTCTCGTACAGAGCTCCTACGAGCAGTACTTC. This translates into CASSEALVQSSYEQYF.

The chain recombines TRBV29-1 with TRBJ2-7, with unresolved D. The V gene lost 4 bases and the J gene lost 5 bases, with 6 bases spanning the gap. Germline V lookup: CDR1 SQVTM, CDR2 ANQGSEA. This CDR3 spans 10 amino acids. The CDR3 nucleotides read TGCAGCGTTGCTGGCAACGAGCAGTACTTC. Amino acid sequence: CSVAGNEQYF.

The chain carries TRBV29-1 and TRBJ2-1; D tentatively reads TRBD1 or TRBD2 (5 bases each). Germline CDR1 reads SQVTM; CDR2 reads ANQGSEA. Trimming cost V 7 bases and J 9 bases, with 19 bases left between them. The CDR3 has 13 amino acids. CDR3 protein: CSAFEGLGFEQFF. CDR3 DNA: TGCAGCGCCTTTGAGGGGCTAGGTTTTGAGCAGTTCTTC.

The V gene is TRBV12-3 or TRBV12-4, the J gene TRBJ2-1; possibly TRBD1 for D (6 bases). This CDR3 comprises 16 residues. V gave up 5 bases and J gave up 5 bases, with 19 bases separating them. The CDR3 region has the DNA TGTGCCAGCAGTCACGGGACAAAAACTACCGACAATGAGCAGTTCTTC. Translating it yields CASSHGTKTTDNEQFF.

The chain uses TRBV20-1 and TRBJ1-2; D gene ambiguous. There are 13 residues in the CDR3. V lost 5 bases and J lost 2, with 12 bases in between. Germline V gene sequence: CDR1 DFQATT, CDR2 SNEGSKA (reference sequence). The CDR3 DNA sequence: TGCAGTGCTTATCAGACAACCAACTATGGCTACACCTTC. Protein product: CSAYQTTNYGYTF.

CDR3 protein: CASSHSGLEGYTF. The CDR3 bases are TGTGCCAGCAGCCATTCAGGATTGGAAGGCTACACCTTC. This rearrangement joins TRBV3-1 to TRBJ1-2; D is unclear. The CDR3 is 13 residues long. Trimming took off 3 bases at V and 8 bases at J, with 13 bases between the two ends. CDR1 LGHDT and CDR2 YNNKEL come from the germline V gene (reference sequence).

The rearrangement links TRBV5-1 to TRBJ2-5; perhaps TRBD1 as D (8 bases). The CDR3 is made up of 14 amino acids. The V and J ends lost 4 bases and 5 bases respectively, with 15 bases between them. Looked up from germline, CDR1 is SGHRS and CDR2 is YFSETQ. This chain's CDR3 is CASSGGQGGETQYF. CDR3 sequence (DNA): TGCGCCAGCAGCGGTGGACAGGGAGGGGAGACCCAGTACTTC. Looking up the rest from reference TRBV5-1 and TRBJ2-5 gives the full variable domain: KAGVTQTPRYLIKTRGQQVTLSCSPISGHRSVSWYQQTPGQGLQFLFEYFSETQRNKGNFPGRFSGRQFSNSRSEMNVSTLELGDSALYLCASSGGQGGETQYFGPGTRLLVL.

V usage is TRBV29-1 and J usage is TRBJ1-1, with TRBD1 matching over 9 bases. In germline, CDR1 is SQVTM, CDR2 ANQGSEA. This CDR3 is 14 amino acids long. With V trimmed by 5 bases and J by 5 bases, 9 bases remained unmatched. In DNA, the CDR3 is TGCAGCGTTACCCACACAGGGGGCGGGACTGAAGCTTTCTTT. Protein: CSVTHTGGGTEAFF.

Note on this clonotype: This may come from a read error, since a much larger clone is one base off. The chain has TRBV6-1 and TRBJ2-5; possibly TRBD2 for D (6 bases). Germline CDR1 and CDR2: MNHNS and SASEGT. The CDR3 is 15 amino acids. For the CDR3, the DNA is TGTGCCAGCAGTGAGAGGGAGGCCCCGTGGGATGAGCAGTCCTTC. Its translation: CASSEREAPWDEQSF.

The chain joins TRBV6-1 to TRBJ1-2; D remains unclear. Germline CDR1 is MNHNS and CDR2 is SASEGT. Trimming removed 6 bases at V and 7 bases at J, with 12 bases between. This CDR3 has 12 amino acids. This CDR3 reads CASRETLFGYTF. The CDR3, as DNA: TGTGCCAGCAGGGAGACGCTTTTTGGCTACACCTTC.

The chain is built from TRBV29-1 and TRBJ1-4; a weak D match, TRBD1 (5 bases). Looked up from germline, CDR1 is SQVTM and CDR2 is ANQGSEA. The V and J ends lost 7 bases and 10 bases respectively, with 25 bases between them. The CDR3 consists of 15 residues. The DNA for the CDR3 is TGCAGCGCCGAGGGTGGGAGCGATCCGAGGGGAAAACTGTTTTTT. Protein sequence: CSAEGGSDPRGKLFF.

The V and J genes are TRBV2 and TRBJ2-3; D remains unclear. The CDR3 covers 11 residues. V was shortened by 9 bases and J by 3 bases, with 7 bases between the two germline ends. In germline, CDR1 is SNHLY, CDR2 FYNNEI. The DNA of the CDR3 is TGTGCCAGAGGTACTACAGATACGCAGTATTTT. Translating gives CARGTTDTQYF.

The V gene is TRBV6-5, the J gene TRBJ2-3, with D possibly TRBD1 on 5 matching bases. Trimming left V 4 bases short and J 1 base short, with 15 bases between. CDR1 MNHEY and CDR2 SVGAGI come from the germline V gene. The CDR3 contains 16 residues. The CDR3 sequence: CASSWGPGSGTDTQYF. The CDR3 DNA is TGTGCCAGCAGTTGGGGTCCAGGGTCGGGCACAGATACGCAGTATTTT.

V gene TRBV7-9 combines with J gene TRBJ1-4, with 10 bases aligning to TRBD1. The CDR3 has 16 residues. In germline, CDR1 is SEHNR, CDR2 FQNEAQ (reference sequence). V shed 5 bases and J 8 bases; nucleotides not matched to a gene: 11. For the CDR3, the DNA is TGTGCCAGCAGCCCGCTAGACAGGGGGCCAAAAGAAAAACTGTTTTTT. It codes for CASSPLDRGPKEKLFF.

The table lists this clonotype with a few counts. One junction end does not reproduce the germline sequence, and a read error may be involved. This chain connects TRBV7-9 to TRBJ1-2; D remains unclear. Germline lookup yields CDR1 SEHNR and CDR2 FQNEAQ (reference sequence). The CDR3 has 13 residues. The CDR3 coding sequence is TGTGCCAGCGGCTTAGTTCCAAGACATGGCTACACCTTC. Amino acids: CASGLVPRHGYTF.

This sequence joins TRBV6-6 and TRBJ2-7, with TRBD2 matching 8 bases. V lost 8 bases, J lost 4 bases, and 13 bases stayed unmatched. The CDR3 length is 15 residues. CDR1 and CDR2 from the germline V gene are MNHNY and SVGAGI (reference sequence). CDR3 sequence reads: CASGETSEGFYEQYF. The CDR3, as DNA: TGTGCCAGCGGAGAGACTAGCGAAGGATTTTACGAGCAGTACTTC.

This rearrangement joins TRBV28 to TRBJ1-1; D unclear. The CDR3 is 14 amino acids. Trimming took off 6 bases at V and 1 base at J, with 12 bases between the two ends. The V gene's germline CDR1 is MDHEN and CDR2 SYDVKM. The CDR3 sequence is CASSPSEQNTEAFF. DNA of the CDR3: TGTGCCAGCAGCCCCAGCGAACAGAACACTGAAGCTTTCTTT.

The chain carries TRBV10-3 and TRBJ2-5; possibly TRBD1 for D (6 bases). V lost 6 bases and J lost 3, with 11 bases in between. From germline, CDR1 is ENHRY and CDR2 SYGVKD. The CDR3 has 13 amino acids. The CDR3 is CAIRQGTEETQYF. The CDR3 bases are TGTGCCATCAGACAGGGAACGGAAGAGACCCAGTACTTC.

This clonotype was observed a few times. The chain has TRBV5-1 and TRBJ2-5, with TRBD2 matching over 15 bases. The J call may be faulty, since TRBJ2-7 better matches the DNA end. This CDR3 comprises 19 residues. The V gene's germline CDR1 is SGHRS and CDR2 YFSETQ. CDR3 region: CASSSRTSGRAVPVYEQYF. As DNA, the CDR3 is TGCGCCAGCAGCTCCCGGACTAGCGGGAGGGCCGTCCCCGTCTACGAGCAGTACTTC.

The chain employs TRBV7-6 and TRBJ1-4; TRBD1 matches at 8 bases. The V segment lost 1 base and the J segment 0 bases; nucleotides outside the gene matches: 4. Germline CDR1 reads SGHVS; CDR2 reads FNYEAQ. The CDR3 runs 17 residues. Here the CDR3 DNA reads TGTGCCAGCAGCTTAGATCCAGGGGGCCCAACTAATGAAAAACTGTTTTTT. Protein: CASSLDPGGPTNEKLFF.

The chain is built from TRBV4-1 and TRBJ2-7; a possible D gene is TRBD1 (6 bases). Trimming removed 1 base from V and 3 bases from J, with 16 bases in between. CDR1 and CDR2 (germline): MGHRA, YSYEKL. The CDR3 is 16 residues long. CDR3: CASSQGPSSQGYEQYF. For the CDR3, the DNA is TGCGCCAGCAGCCAAGGACCCAGTTCACAGGGCTACGAGCAGTACTTC.

This clonotype was observed a handful of times. The rearrangement links TRBV14 to TRBJ2-7; D uncertain. Trimming cost V 0 bases and J 6 bases, with 12 bases left between them. The CDR3 contains 14 residues. The germline gives CDR1 SGHDN, CDR2 FVKESK. The CDR3 loop is CASSQDIRFREQYF. The CDR3 DNA reads as TGTGCCAGCAGCCAAGATATCCGGTTTCGCGAGCAGTACTTC.

This clonotype came up many times. This chain links TRBV12-3 or TRBV12-4 with TRBJ2-5; no clear D. The CDR3 loop spans 13 amino acids. The V gene lost 5 bases and the J gene lost 0 bases, with 7 bases spanning the gap. CDR3 region: CASSIGHQETQYF. CDR3 coding DNA: TGTGCCAGCAGTATCGGACACCAAGAGACCCAGTACTTC.

The rearrangement uses TRBV11-1 and TRBJ1-1, with 9 bases identical to TRBD1. Germline CDR1 is SGHAT and CDR2 is FQDESV (reference sequence). The CDR3 loop spans 16 amino acids. With 4 bases clipped from V and 3 bases from J, the junction kept 9 bases outside the gene matches. This chain's CDR3 is CASSYGQGKVDTEAFF. The CDR3 DNA reads as TGTGCCAGCAGCTACGGACAGGGGAAAGTGGACACTGAAGCTTTCTTT.

CDR3 nucleotide sequence: TGTGCCAGCAGTTACGGGGACAGGGTCCATCTACTACCGTACTTC. Amino acids: CASSYGDRVHLLPYF. The V gene is TRBV6-2 or TRBV6-3, the J gene TRBJ2-7, with TRBD1 matching 9 bases. Germline V gene lookup returns CDR1 MNHEY and CDR2 SVGEGT. V lost 2 bases and J lost 12; bases outside the gene matches: 14. CDR3 length equals 15 residues.

The table lists this clonotype with a few counts. The rearrangement joins TRBV4-2 to TRBJ2-3; D remains ambiguous. Germline V gene data show CDR1 as LGHNA and CDR2 as YNFKEQ. Trimming took off 1 base at V and 2 bases at J, with 10 bases between the two ends. The CDR3 contains 15 residues. The CDR3 region is CASSQGTQLTDTQYF. In nucleotides, the CDR3 is TGTGCCAGCAGCCAAGGCACTCAGCTCACAGATACGCAGTATTTT.

This chain connects TRBV9 to TRBJ2-7, with TRBD1 matching 11 bases. From germline, CDR1 is SGDLS and CDR2 YYNGEE. Trimming cost V 3 bases and J 5 bases; bases outside gene matches: 7. The CDR3 is 15 residues long. CDR3 loop: CASSEGTGGFDEQYF. The CDR3 nucleotides are TGTGCCAGCAGCGAAGGGACAGGGGGTTTCGACGAGCAGTACTTC.